The TCR beta chain described here comes from a study of cytomegalovirus exposure and HLA in healthy donors. In the PCR, 60 Vbeta and 13 Jbeta primers were used. This table comes from immunoSEQ multiplex PCR, and its TCRdb copy is limited to in-frame clones, with some not included. This sample contains 100,000 to 150,000 clones. The V segment lost 4 bases and the J segment 2 bases; nucleotides outside the gene matches: 8. CDR1 and CDR2 (germline): SGDLS, YYNGEE. The CDR3 totals 16 residues. Material for sequencing was PBMCs. The V gene is TRBV9, the J gene TRBJ2-3; 9 bases agree with TRBD2. This clonotype originated in a man in his late teens or twenties in good health and CMV-seronegative. CDR3 amino acids: CASSPYSSGVTDTQYF. The CDR3 coding sequence is TGTGCCAGCAGCCCTTACTCTAGCGGGGTCACAGATACGCAGTATTTT.